Presented here are 3 T cell receptor beta chains from one specimen sequenced in a study of CD8 T cells in ankylosing spondylitis. Via MiXCR, TCRdb re-called the 5' RACE reads, giving one row per CDR3 protein. The sample includes 90,000 to 120,000 distinct CDR3 sequences, more than 20% of them seen just once. The sample was synovial fluid, either unsorted or a sorted T cell fraction (not recorded which). These receptors came from a male donor with ankylosing spondylitis.

The CDR3 bases are TGCGCCAGCAGCCAAGATTCCGGGGGGGAAAGGGAGCTGTTTTTT. Translated, it gives CASSQDSGGERELFF. The rearrangement links TRBV4-1 to TRBJ2-2, with TRBD2 matching over 8 bases. V shed 0 bases, J shed 9 bases, and the junction held 6 bases outside the gene matches. Germline assignment: CDR1 MGHRA and CDR2 YSYEKL. This CDR3 spans 15 amino acids.

The chain is built from TRBV12-3 or TRBV12-4 and TRBJ2-2; TRBD1 might be the D (5 bases). This CDR3 region has 15 residues. Trimming shortened V by 7 bases and J by 0 bases, and 12 bases separated the two germline ends. CDR3 nucleotide sequence: TGTGCCAGCACCTGGGTAGGGGCGAACACCGGGGAGCTGTTTTTT. This codes for CASTWVGANTGELFF.

This clonotype was seen only a few times. The V gene is TRBV5-6, the J gene TRBJ1-2; D is perhaps TRBD1 (5 bases). Trimming removed 0 bases at V and 2 bases at J, with 14 bases between. This CDR3 spans 16 amino acids. The germline gives CDR1 SGHDT, CDR2 YYEEEE. The CDR3 loop reads CASSLALGTANYGYTF. CDR3 DNA sequence: TGTGCCAGCAGCTTGGCTTTGGGGACCGCAAACTATGGCTACACCTTC.